The rows below give T cell receptor beta chains drawn from one sample of a study of PD-1 blockade in classical Hodgkin lymphoma. Libraries were prepared by immunoSEQ multiplex PCR; TCRdb keeps only in-frame clonotypes and omits some of them. Here the sample spans about 89,000 clones, about nine tenths being singletons. The sample here was peripheral blood mononuclear cells (PBMCs), taken before the fourth cycle of nivolumab. These receptors originate from a human donor with classical Hodgkin lymphoma. The CDR3 runs from the conserved cysteine through the conserved F or W. A D gene is named only where the DNA matches it firmly. Not every row has a clone size; where given, it reads once, few, many or a size class.

D gene: NA; J gene: TRBJ1-2; V gene: TRBV9; clone size: NA; CDR3 protein: CASSGIEGGYTF; CDR3 DNA: TGTGCCAGCAGCGGTATTGAGGGAGGCTACACCTTC
D gene: NA; J gene: TRBJ1-2; V gene: TRBV13; clone size: few; CDR3 protein: CASGTWEDRSYGYTF; CDR3 DNA: TGTGCCAGCGGAACCTGGGAGGATCGGTCCTATGGCTACACCTTC
D gene: TRBD1; J gene: TRBJ1-1; V gene: TRBV5-5; clone size: NA; CDR3 protein: CASSFGTGGTEAFF; CDR3 DNA: TGTGCCAGCAGCTTCGGGACAGGGGGCACTGAAGCTTTCTTT
D gene: NA; J gene: TRBJ2-3; V gene: TRBV21-1; clone size: once; CDR3 protein: CASSVPSGGGTDTQYF; CDR3 DNA: TGTGCCAGCAGCGTCCCTAGCGGGGGGGGGACAGATACGCAGTATTTT
D gene: TRBD2; J gene: TRBJ2-7; V gene: TRBV10-2; clone size: NA; CDR3 protein: CASSEALAGFYEQYF; CDR3 DNA: TGCGCCAGCAGTGAGGCGCTAGCGGGGTTCTACGAGCAGTACTTC
D gene: TRBD2; J gene: TRBJ2-3; V gene: TRBV28; clone size: NA; CDR3 protein: CASSPGLAGTATDTQYF; CDR3 DNA: TGTGCCAGCAGCCCTGGACTAGCGGGGACCGCCACAGATACGCAGTATTTT
D gene: NA; J gene: TRBJ1-4; V gene: TRBV29-1; clone size: NA; CDR3 protein: CSVGRGATNEKLFF; CDR3 DNA: TGCAGCGTTGGTAGGGGAGCAACTAATGAAAAACTGTTTTTT
D gene: TRBD2; J gene: TRBJ2-3; V gene: TRBV5-1; clone size: once; CDR3 protein: CASSLWGLAGGPTDTQYF; CDR3 DNA: TGCGCCAGCAGCTTGTGGGGACTAGCGGGGGGGCCAACAGATACGCAGTATTTT
D gene: NA; J gene: TRBJ2-1; V gene: TRBV6-6; clone size: NA; CDR3 protein: CASSSGLGNEQFF; CDR3 DNA: TGTGCCAGCAGTTCAGGGCTAGGGAATGAGCAGTTCTTC
D gene: TRBD1; J gene: TRBJ1-1; V gene: TRBV7-6; clone size: NA; CDR3 protein: CASSADRANTEAFF; CDR3 DNA: TGTGCCAGCAGCGCCGACAGGGCCAACACTGAAGCTTTCTTT
D gene: NA; J gene: TRBJ1-2; V gene: TRBV30; clone size: NA; CDR3 protein: CAWSSTHYGYTF; CDR3 DNA: TGTGCCTGGAGTAGTACCCACTATGGCTACACCTTC
D gene: TRBD1; J gene: TRBJ1-1; V gene: TRBV13; clone size: NA; CDR3 protein: CASSLIPGQGADTEAFF; CDR3 DNA: TGTGCCAGCAGCTTAATCCCGGGACAGGGGGCCGACACTGAAGCTTTCTTT
D gene: TRBD2; J gene: TRBJ2-1; V gene: TRBV11-2; clone size: NA; CDR3 protein: CASSPRGASGDNEQFF; CDR3 DNA: TGTGCCAGCAGTCCCCGTGGGGCTAGCGGGGACAATGAGCAGTTCTTC
D gene: NA; J gene: TRBJ2-7; V gene: TRBV4-3; clone size: NA; CDR3 protein: CASSQEGPGIDEQYF; CDR3 DNA: TGCGCCAGCAGCCAAGAAGGGCCAGGGATTGACGAGCAGTACTTC
D gene: NA; J gene: TRBJ1-1; V gene: TRBV7-8; clone size: once; CDR3 protein: CASSPRGGNTEAFF; CDR3 DNA: TGTGCCAGCAGCCCCCGGGGGGGGAACACTGAAGCTTTCTTT
D gene: TRBD1; J gene: TRBJ2-7; V gene: TRBV19; clone size: NA; CDR3 protein: CASSLGTGGIGDEQYF; CDR3 DNA: TGTGCCAGTAGTCTAGGGACAGGGGGTATTGGGGACGAGCAGTACTTC
D gene: TRBD2; J gene: TRBJ2-1; V gene: TRBV5-1; clone size: NA; CDR3 protein: CASSFSGGAVNEQFF; CDR3 DNA: TGCGCCAGCAGCTTCAGCGGGGGGGCCGTCAATGAGCAGTTCTTC
D gene: NA; J gene: TRBJ2-7; V gene: TRBV7-9; clone size: NA; CDR3 protein: CASSSIAGGSYEQYF; CDR3 DNA: TGTGCCAGCAGCTCAATTGCGGGCGGATCCTACGAGCAGTACTTC
D gene: NA; J gene: TRBJ1-1; V gene: TRBV11-3; clone size: NA; CDR3 protein: CASSKSGRSEAFF; CDR3 DNA: TGTGCCAGCAGCAAGTCAGGGCGCTCTGAAGCTTTCTTT
D gene: NA; J gene: TRBJ2-7; V gene: TRBV19; clone size: NA; CDR3 protein: CASSLRQGGDEQYF; CDR3 DNA: TGTGCCAGTAGTCTGCGACAGGGAGGCGACGAGCAGTACTTC
D gene: NA; J gene: TRBJ1-1; V gene: TRBV11-2; clone size: NA; CDR3 protein: CASSLVAGRGTEAFF; CDR3 DNA: TGTGCCAGCAGCTTAGTGGCGGGGAGAGGCACTGAAGCTTTCTTT
D gene: TRBD1; J gene: TRBJ2-1; V gene: TRBV7-9; clone size: NA; CDR3 protein: CASSPYRGPHNEQFF; CDR3 DNA: TGTGCCAGCAGCCCCTACAGGGGCCCCCACAATGAGCAGTTCTTC
D gene: TRBD2; J gene: TRBJ2-1; V gene: TRBV7-8; clone size: NA; CDR3 protein: CASSLLRRGSSYNEQFF; CDR3 DNA: TGTGCCAGCAGCTTACTCCGGCGGGGGAGCTCCTACAATGAGCAGTTCTTC
D gene: NA; J gene: TRBJ2-7; V gene: TRBV19; clone size: NA; CDR3 protein: CASSIASEQYF; CDR3 DNA: TGTGCCAGTAGTATTGCTTCAGAGCAGTACTTC
D gene: NA; J gene: TRBJ2-3; V gene: TRBV9; clone size: NA; CDR3 protein: CASSARTGTDTQYF; CDR3 DNA: TGTGCCAGCAGCGCTAGGACTGGTACAGATACGCAGTATTTT
D gene: TRBD1; J gene: TRBJ1-2; V gene: TRBV4-2; clone size: NA; CDR3 protein: CASSHFFLRTGMGGYTF; CDR3 DNA: TGTGCCAGCAGCCATTTCTTCCTTAGGACAGGGATGGGAGGCTACACCTTC
D gene: NA; J gene: TRBJ1-2; V gene: TRBV7-9; clone size: NA; CDR3 protein: CASSLVDDGNYGYTF; CDR3 DNA: TGTGCCAGCAGCTTAGTCGACGACGGCAACTATGGCTACACCTTC
D gene: NA; J gene: TRBJ2-7; V gene: TRBV7-9; clone size: NA; CDR3 protein: CASRQDRAWGDEQYF; CDR3 DNA: TGTGCCAGCAGACAAGACAGGGCTTGGGGGGACGAGCAGTACTTC
D gene: NA; J gene: TRBJ2-7; V gene: TRBV7-3; clone size: few; CDR3 protein: CASSPWGGDSPYEQYF; CDR3 DNA: TGTGCCAGCAGCCCCTGGGGGGGGGACAGTCCCTACGAGCAGTACTTC
D gene: TRBD1; J gene: TRBJ2-3; V gene: TRBV5-1; clone size: NA; CDR3 protein: CASSLGDRKAQYF; CDR3 DNA: TGCGCCAGCAGCTTGGGGGACAGGAAGGCGCAGTATTTT
D gene: NA; J gene: TRBJ2-7; V gene: TRBV19; clone size: once; CDR3 protein: CASSNAHPYEQYF; CDR3 DNA: TGTGCCAGTAGTAACGCTCATCCCTACGAGCAGTACTTC
D gene: NA; J gene: TRBJ1-1; V gene: TRBV28; clone size: NA; CDR3 protein: CASSPLGVTEAFF; CDR3 DNA: TGTGCCAGCAGTCCGTTGGGGGTGACTGAAGCTTTCTTT
D gene: NA; J gene: TRBJ1-2; V gene: TRBV7-6; clone size: NA; CDR3 protein: CASSLAGGSSFNGYTF; CDR3 DNA: TGTGCCAGCAGCTTAGCAGGAGGGAGTAGCTTTAATGGCTACACCTTC
D gene: NA; J gene: TRBJ1-2; V gene: TRBV20-1; clone size: NA; CDR3 protein: CSAYLRNGYTF; CDR3 DNA: TGCAGTGCCTACCTTCGGAATGGCTACACCTTC
D gene: TRBD1; J gene: TRBJ2-7; V gene: TRBV11-3; clone size: NA; CDR3 protein: CASSPSRDRDYEQYF; CDR3 DNA: TGTGCCAGCAGCCCATCAAGAGACAGGGACTACGAGCAGTACTTC